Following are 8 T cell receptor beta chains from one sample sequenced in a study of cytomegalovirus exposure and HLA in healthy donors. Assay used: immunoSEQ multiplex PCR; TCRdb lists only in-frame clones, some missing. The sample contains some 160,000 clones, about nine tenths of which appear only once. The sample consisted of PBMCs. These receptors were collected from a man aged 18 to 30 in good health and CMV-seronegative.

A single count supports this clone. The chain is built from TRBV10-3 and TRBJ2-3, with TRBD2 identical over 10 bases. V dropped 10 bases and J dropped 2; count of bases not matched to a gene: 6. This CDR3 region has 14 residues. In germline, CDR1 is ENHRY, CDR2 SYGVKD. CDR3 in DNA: TGTGCCACCCAGCGGGGGGGTTCCACAGATACGCAGTATTTT. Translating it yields CATQRGGSTDTQYF.

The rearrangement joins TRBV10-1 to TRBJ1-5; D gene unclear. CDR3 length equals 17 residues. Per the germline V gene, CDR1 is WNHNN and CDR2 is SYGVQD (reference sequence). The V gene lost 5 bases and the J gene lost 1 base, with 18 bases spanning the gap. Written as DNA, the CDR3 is TGCGCCAGCAGTCAATCAGAGGGCAGGATCAGCAATCAGCCCCAGCATTTT. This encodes CASSQSEGRISNQPQHF.

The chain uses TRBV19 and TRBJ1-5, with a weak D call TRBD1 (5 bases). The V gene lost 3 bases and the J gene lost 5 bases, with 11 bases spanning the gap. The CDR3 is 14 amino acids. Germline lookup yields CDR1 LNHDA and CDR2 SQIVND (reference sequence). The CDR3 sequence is CASSIRGGDQPQHF. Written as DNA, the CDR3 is TGTGCCAGTAGTATTCGGGGGGGGGATCAGCCCCAGCATTTT.

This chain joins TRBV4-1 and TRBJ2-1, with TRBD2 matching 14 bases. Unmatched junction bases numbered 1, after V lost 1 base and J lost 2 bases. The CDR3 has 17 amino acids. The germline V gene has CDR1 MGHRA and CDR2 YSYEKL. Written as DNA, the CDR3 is TGCGCCAGCAGCCAAGGACTAGCGGGGGGGCCCTACAATGAGCAGTTCTTC. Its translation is CASSQGLAGGPYNEQFF.

The CDR3 spells CASSYSIQGDGELFF. The CDR3 coding sequence is TGTGCCAGCAGTTACTCGATCCAGGGGGACGGGGAGCTGTTTTTT. The rearrangement uses TRBV6-5 and TRBJ2-2; 7 nucleotides align to TRBD1. Germline trimming cut 0 bases from V and 7 bases from J; bases unmatched to any gene: 5. The length of the CDR3 is 15 residues. Germline CDR1 MNHEY, CDR2 SVGAGI.

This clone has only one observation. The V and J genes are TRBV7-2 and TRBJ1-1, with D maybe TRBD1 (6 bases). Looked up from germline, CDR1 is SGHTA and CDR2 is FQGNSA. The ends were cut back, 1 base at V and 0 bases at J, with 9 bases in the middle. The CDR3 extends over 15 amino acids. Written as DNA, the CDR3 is TGTGCCAGCAGCTTAGGGGGGACAATGAACACTGAAGCTTTCTTT. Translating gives CASSLGGTMNTEAFF.

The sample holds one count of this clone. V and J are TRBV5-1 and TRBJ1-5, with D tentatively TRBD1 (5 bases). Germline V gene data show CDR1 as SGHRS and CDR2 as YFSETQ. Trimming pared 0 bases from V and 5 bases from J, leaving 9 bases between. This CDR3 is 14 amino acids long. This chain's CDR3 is CASSLVGGDQPQHF. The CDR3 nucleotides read TGCGCCAGCAGCTTGGTCGGGGGAGATCAGCCCCAGCATTTT.

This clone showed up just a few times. This CDR3 is CASSTRQGWQPQHF. For the CDR3, the DNA is TGTGCCAGTAGTACCCGACAGGGGTGGCAGCCCCAGCATTTT. This chain connects TRBV19 to TRBJ1-5; 8 bases fit TRBD1. Germline V lookup: CDR1 LNHDA, CDR2 SQIVND (reference sequence). There are 14 residues in the CDR3. Trimming took 4 bases from V and 7 from J; bases not matched to a gene: 6.